The clone carrying this T cell receptor beta chain was observed at least ten times. What it recognizes is unknown. CDR3 length: 14 residues. V was trimmed by 3 bases and J by 5 bases, leaving 13 bases between them. Germline CDR1 SEHNR, CDR2 FQNEAQ (reference sequence). This sample was included in a study of T-cell reconstitution after alpha-beta-depleted transplantation in children. Findings and caveats of the study: A year had passed since transplant, and T-cell counts and diversity by then came mostly from newly produced T cells. Reportedly, only several hundred clones from non-depleted graft cells drove alpha-beta T-cell counts at about two months. At day 60, the high TCRbeta diversity found in some patients originated from recipient T cells and thymic progenitors that had survived.

Unique molecular identifiers were incorporated when the TCRbeta library was constructed. One entry per CDR3 protein, called by TCRdb with MiXCR from the PCR reads. The sample records 490,000 or so distinct CDR3 sequences, over 9.5% being singletons. This specimen was PBMCs, taken before TCRalphabeta/CD19-depleted stem cell transplant. The J gene is TRBJ2-5, the V gene TRBV7-9, with no clear D. This clonotype was sampled from a child aged 2-9 years with inherited bone marrow failure, due to receive a stem cell transplant. The CDR3 loop reads CASSLTVDRETQYF. The CDR3 region has the DNA TGTGCCAGCAGCTTGACGGTGGACCGGGAGACCCAGTACTTC.